This paragraph reports one TCR beta chain. Its matching antigen is unknown. These data belong to a study of graft-versus-host responses after intestinal transplantation. The repertoire was sequenced with immunoSEQ multiplex PCR; TCRdb's copy has only in-frame clones and lacks some. Here the sample spans some 110,000 clones, roughly 84% being singletons. Trimming took off 8 bases at V and 7 bases at J, with 15 bases between the two ends. This CDR3 is built from 13 residues. Germline assignment: CDR1 MNHNS and CDR2 SASEGT. The chain combines TRBV6-1 with TRBJ1-5; D gene ambiguous. Here the sequenced sample was unstimulated CD4+ T cells sorted from spleen or lymph node cells, taken before intestinal transplant. The receptor was isolated from a human donor who received an intestinal transplant. In DNA, the CDR3 is TGTGCCAGCCGAAGACTGACCTTACAGCCCCAGCATTTT. This sequence encodes CASRRLTLQPQHF.